This T cell receptor beta chain was found in a study of T cell repertoires in cytomegalovirus infection. Study in general: CMV infection plus the matching HLA type was flagged by public TCR beta signatures. Study results and limitations: Summed frequency of public TCR beta families distinguished CMV carriers with the relevant HLA. There were HLA-C-restricted CMV-specific TCR beta clonotypes dominating the ex vivo response.

On this clonotype itself: Antigen: not known.

CDR3 length: 16 residues. Germline CDR1 SEHNR, CDR2 FQNEAQ (reference sequence). V was pared by 4 bases and J by 0 bases, with 4 bases of the junction left unmatched. TCRdb processed the reads anew with MiXCR; each CDR3 protein has one entry. The sample has a few hundred thousand distinct CDR3 sequences, over 7.5% seen once. The sequence was collected from a human donor in good health (CMV status not recorded). Some clones in this sample may be carry-over from other donors' samples. The specimen sequenced was PBMCs. The J gene is TRBJ2-1, the V gene TRBV7-9; 9 bases line up with TRBD2. The CDR3 loop is CASSSKTSGSYNEQFF. CDR3 in DNA: TGTGCCAGCAGCTCTAAGACTAGCGGCTCCTACAATGAGCAGTTCTTC.